A selection of T cell receptor beta chains follows, all from one sample in a study of T cell responses to AZD1222 COVID-19 vaccine. The method was immunoSEQ multiplex PCR; TCRdb's version includes in-frame clones alone and lacks a portion of them. The data contain 200,000 to 300,000 clones, just over 90% of them singletons. This specimen consisted of peripheral blood, obtained on day 0 of AZD1222 vaccination. The source of these receptors is an adult in good health. CDR3s include the opening cysteine and the closing phenylalanine or tryptophan. Each record gives: V gene, J gene, CDR3 protein.

TRBV28	TRBJ2-7	CASEGSSYEQYF
TRBV4-1	TRBJ2-2	CASSQDTQRGPGELFF
TRBV15	TRBJ1-4	CATSGRGPNEKLFF
TRBV5-4	TRBJ1-2	CASTSVGTKGYTF
TRBV3-1/TRBV3-2	TRBJ1-6	CASSQSAGTGHSPLHF
TRBV5-1	TRBJ2-5	CASSSTSTETQYF
TRBV30	TRBJ2-3	CAWDGSGDTQYF
TRBV4-1	TRBJ1-1	CASSQVGRGTWFEAFF
TRBV27	TRBJ2-2	CASRASGISTGELFF
TRBV7-9	TRBJ2-1	CASSSLLSSDIGTEQFF
TRBV4-1	TRBJ2-1	CASSLGTSTYNEQFF
TRBV5-8	TRBJ1-1	CASSLLGAPGGLTEAFF
TRBV11-1	TRBJ2-5	CASAPAIRETQYF
TRBV7-3	TRBJ2-2	CASTLKAGSTGELFF
TRBV5-4	TRBJ2-7	CASSLGGGQSSYEQYF
TRBV27	TRBJ1-5	CASSPRGALQKTTNQPQHF
TRBV19	TRBJ2-1	CASSGRGGEQFF
TRBV9	TRBJ1-4	CASSPRHALLLNEKLFF
TRBV20-1	TRBJ1-1	CSARLNTEAFF
TRBV2	TRBJ1-5	CASSAPQNQPQHF
TRBV3-1/TRBV3-2	TRBJ2-5	CASSQDMAHPEPQYF
TRBV24-1	TRBJ2-1	CATSEKRTSGSMKSNEQFF
TRBV7-9	TRBJ2-7	CASSYPTGALYEQYF
TRBV27	TRBJ1-2	CASSHRDHRGYTF
TRBV29-1	TRBJ2-2	CSVQHTGELFF
TRBV7-9	TRBJ1-4	CASSFSGAKLFF
TRBV19	TRBJ1-1	CASSISPSMNTEAFF
TRBV20-1	TRBJ1-4	CSATVNEKLFF
TRBV7-2	TRBJ1-1	CASSSQDRLDTEAFF
TRBV6-5	TRBJ1-2	CASTLGFDPLYGYTF
TRBV19	TRBJ1-4	CASRRQGTATNEKLFF